Reported below is one TCR beta chain. Its antigen is as yet unknown. The entry originates in a study of cytomegalovirus exposure and HLA in healthy donors. Study-level points and caveats: The study labeled fewer than 200 TCR beta chains cytomegalovirus-associated. In a later analysis, several top co-occurrence clusters appeared linked to parvovirus B19, influenza, CMV and Epstein-Barr virus. In a later analysis, across HLA loci, associated TCR counts were highest for DRB1, lowest for HLA-C.

The PCR was carried out with 60 Vbeta primers and 13 Jbeta primers. The method was immunoSEQ multiplex PCR; TCRdb's version includes in-frame clones alone and lacks a portion of them. The table has some 170,000 clones, around 80% seen once; the top ten hold about a tenth. The CDR3 sequence is 14 residues long. Trimming took 0 bases from V and 2 from J, leaving 5 bases between them. Germline values: CDR1 SGHTA, CDR2 FQGNSA. Everyone who donated was a healthy bone marrow donor. Sequenced: PBMCs. The TCR sequence derives from a young man in good health and CMV-seropositive. V and J are TRBV7-2 and TRBJ1-5, with D uncertain. CDR3 loop: CASSLAEGNQPQHF. The CDR3 DNA is TGTGCCAGCAGCTTAGCGGAGGGCAATCAGCCCCAGCATTTT. The variable domain in full, completed from reference TRBV7-2 and TRBJ1-5, reads GAGVSQSPSNKVTEKGKDVELRCDPISGHTALYWYRQSLGQGLEFLIYFQGNSAPDKSGLPSDRFSAERTGGSVSTLTIQRTQQEDSAVYLCASSLAEGNQPQHFGDGTRLSIL.